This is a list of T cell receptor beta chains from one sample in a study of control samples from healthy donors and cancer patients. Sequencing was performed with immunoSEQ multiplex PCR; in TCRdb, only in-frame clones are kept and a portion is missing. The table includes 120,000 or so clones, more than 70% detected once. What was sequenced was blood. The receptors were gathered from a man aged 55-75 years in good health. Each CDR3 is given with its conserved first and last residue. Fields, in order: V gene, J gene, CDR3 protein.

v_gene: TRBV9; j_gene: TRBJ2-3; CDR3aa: CASSVGGVAGTDTQYF
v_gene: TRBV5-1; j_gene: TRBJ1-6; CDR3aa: CASRPLTGINSPLHF
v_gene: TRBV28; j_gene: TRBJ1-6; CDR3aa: CASIREGRNSPLHF
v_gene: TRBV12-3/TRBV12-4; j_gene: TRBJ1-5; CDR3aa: CASSWGDSQPQHF
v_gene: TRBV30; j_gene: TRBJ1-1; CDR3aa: CAWSVSQNTEAFF
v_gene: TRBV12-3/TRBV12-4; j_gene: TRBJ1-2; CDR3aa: CASGGPANYGYTF
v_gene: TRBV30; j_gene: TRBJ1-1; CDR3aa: CAWRGIGRGGRSEAFF
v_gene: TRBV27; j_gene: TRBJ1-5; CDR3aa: CASSWQGSGNQPQHF
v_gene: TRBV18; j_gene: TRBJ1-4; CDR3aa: CASSRTGTGLNNEKLFF
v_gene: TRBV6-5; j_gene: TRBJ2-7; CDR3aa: CASSWRGTGYEQYF
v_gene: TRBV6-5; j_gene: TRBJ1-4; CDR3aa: CASSYSGSNEKLFF
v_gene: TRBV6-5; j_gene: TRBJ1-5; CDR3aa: CASTDHNQPQHF
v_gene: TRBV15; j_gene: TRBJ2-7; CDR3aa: CATSREGYAPYEQYF
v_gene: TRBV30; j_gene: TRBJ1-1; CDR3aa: CAWNKGLMNTEAFF